These 27 T cell receptor beta chains were all obtained from the same sample, sequenced in a study of blood T cells in healthy people across ages. Alongside a J-beta primer mix, a sample-barcoded 5' primer served in a second PCR lasting roughly 7 to 12 cycles. TCRdb redid the calling of the 5' RACE reads with MiXCR, one entry per CDR3 protein. The sample includes about 1.1 million distinct CDR3 sequences, more than 30% of them seen just once. Sequenced sample: blood. These receptors all come from a young man in good health.

The CDR3 DNA reads TGTGCCAGCAGCTTGGCTGGCGGGGGGGCCTACAATGAGCAGTTCTTC. It encodes CASSLAGGGAYNEQFF. V usage is TRBV5-4 and J usage is TRBJ2-1, with 9 bases that match TRBD2. The CDR3 consists of 16 residues. The germline CDR1 and CDR2 sequences are SGHNT and YYREEE (reference sequence). V lost 0 bases, J lost 2 bases, and 3 bases stayed unmatched.

This chain connects TRBV7-3 to TRBJ2-2, with D perhaps TRBD1 (5 bases). Germline-derived CDR1 and CDR2 are SGHTA and FQGTGA. V was shortened by 1 base and J by 8 bases, with 11 bases between the two germline ends. There are 14 residues in the CDR3. The DNA of the CDR3 is TGTGCCAGCAGCTTAAATAGGGGTCCGGGGGAGCTGTTTTTT. Its translation is CASSLNRGPGELFF.

This chain links TRBV4-3 with TRBJ1-5, with D possibly being TRBD1 (6 bases). This CDR3 contains 16 residues. Trimming shortened V by 0 bases and J by 6 bases, and 15 bases separated the two germline ends. Germline V lookup: CDR1 LGHNA, CDR2 YSLEER. CDR3 amino acids: CASSQEVRGSGQPQHF. CDR3 bases: TGCGCCAGCAGCCAAGAGGTCAGGGGTTCGGGTCAGCCCCAGCATTTT.

The chain links TRBV20-1 to TRBJ2-3; D is uncertain. V lost 0 bases, J lost 2 bases, and 6 bases lay in between. The germline V gene encodes CDR1 DFQATT and CDR2 SNEGSKA (reference sequence). The CDR3 consists of 13 residues. The CDR3 reads CSARDLHTDTQYF. In DNA form, the CDR3 reads TGCAGTGCTAGAGATCTGCACACAGATACGCAGTATTTT.

The V gene is TRBV5-6, the J gene TRBJ1-1; D ambiguous. CDR3 length: 17 amino acids. Germline assignment: CDR1 SGHDT and CDR2 YYEEEE. Between the trimmed V and J ends, which lost 0 bases and 1 base, there was a span of 16 bases. The CDR3 here is CASSLGWVEGANTEAFF. CDR3 in DNA: TGTGCCAGCAGCTTGGGGTGGGTAGAGGGCGCGAACACTGAAGCTTTCTTT.

The chain combines TRBV4-3 with TRBJ1-1, with D possibly being TRBD1 (5 bases). The V end lost 0 bases, the J end lost 4 bases, and 15 bases lay between the germline ends. Germline CDR1 reads LGHNA; CDR2 reads YSLEER. The CDR3 has 16 residues. The CDR3 DNA follows: TGCGCCAGCAGCCAAGACGGGACGGAGAAGGGCACTGAAGCTTTCTTT. Translating it yields CASSQDGTEKGTEAFF.

This clonotype was counted a few times. The chain uses TRBV18 and TRBJ2-3; D may be TRBD1 (5 bases). V lost 2 bases to trimming and J lost 4 bases, with 13 bases between them. The CDR3 is 15 residues long. Germline V gene lookup returns CDR1 KGHSH and CDR2 LQKENI. CDR3 loop: CASSPGGQWPDTQYF. CDR3 DNA: TGTGCCAGCTCACCAGGCGGACAATGGCCAGATACGCAGTATTTT.

The rearrangement joins TRBV7-2 to TRBJ2-7; TRBD1 matches 7 bases. With V trimmed by 2 bases and J by 2 bases, 15 bases remained unmatched. Per the germline V gene, CDR1 is SGHTA and CDR2 is FQGNSA. The CDR3 totals 18 residues. CDR3: CASSLSHSGRGTPYEQYF. The CDR3 DNA reads as TGTGCCAGCAGCTTATCTCACTCGGGCAGGGGGACCCCCTACGAGCAGTACTTC.

The gene calls are TRBV9 and TRBJ1-3; maybe TRBD1 (5 bases). CDR3 size: 13 residues. The V end was cut by 0 bases, the J end by 4 bases, with 5 bases between. Looked up from germline, CDR1 is SGDLS and CDR2 is YYNGEE. DNA for the CDR3: TGTGCCAGCAGCGTAGGGACAGGAAACACCATATATTTT. Translation: CASSVGTGNTIYF. Supplemented by reference TRBV9 and TRBJ1-3, the full variable domain reads DSGVTQTPKHLITATGQRVTLRCSPRSGDLSVYWYQQSLDQGLQFLIQYYNGEERAKGNILERFSAQQFPDLHSELNLSSLELGDSALYFCASSVGTGNTIYFGEGSWLTVV.

V is TRBV7-2 and J is TRBJ2-4; 7 bases line up with TRBD2. The DNA end lines up better with TRBJ2-7; the J call may be wrong. Per the germline V gene, CDR1 is SGHTA and CDR2 is FQGNSA. CDR3 length: 16 residues. The CDR3 nucleotides read TGTGCCAGCAGCTTAGCGCTAGCGGAAAAATCCTACGAGCAGTACTTC. It is translated as CASSLALAEKSYEQYF.

This chain connects TRBV7-9 to TRBJ2-5; D remains ambiguous. The CDR3 length is 15 residues. The germline gives CDR1 SEHNR, CDR2 FQNEAQ (reference sequence). The V end lost 0 bases, the J end lost 5 bases, and 13 bases lay between the germline ends. CDR3 in DNA: TGTGCCAGCAGCTTAGCGGAAGTAGCAACGGAGACCCAGTACTTC. Amino acids: CASSLAEVATETQYF.

This clonotype appeared a few times. The chain links TRBV29-1 to TRBJ1-1; TRBD1 might be the D (6 bases). The CDR3 consists of 13 residues. Germline CDR1 SQVTM, CDR2 ANQGSEA. The V end lost 4 bases, the J end lost 1 base, and 10 bases lay between the germline ends. The chain's CDR3 is CSVAPGENTEAFF. In nucleotides, the CDR3 is TGCAGCGTTGCCCCAGGGGAGAACACTGAAGCTTTCTTT.

V gene TRBV9 combines with J gene TRBJ2-1; no firm D call. CDR3 length: 13 amino acids. The germline gives CDR1 SGDLS, CDR2 YYNGEE. The ends were cut back, 4 bases at V and 6 bases at J, with 11 bases in the middle. The CDR3 reads CASSKRDGNEQFF. The CDR3 nucleotides are TGTGCCAGCAGCAAACGCGACGGCAATGAGCAGTTCTTC.

A few counts support this clonotype. The chain carries TRBV5-1 and TRBJ1-4; TRBD1 is a possible D gene (6 bases). CDR3 length equals 15 residues. V shed 3 bases and J shed 8 bases, with 17 bases lying between them. CDR1 SGHRS and CDR2 YFSETQ come from the germline V gene. The CDR3 DNA reads TGCGCCAGCAGCTCCGAAACAGGGAGCCGCGAAAAACTGTTTTTT. It specifies CASSSETGSREKLFF.

The chain joins TRBV7-2 to TRBJ1-2; 8 bases match TRBD1. J was trimmed by 12 bases and V by 4 bases; bases with no gene match: 7. The CDR3 consists of 12 residues. Germline values: CDR1 SGHTA, CDR2 FQGNSA. In DNA form, the CDR3 reads TGTGCCAGCAGCTCAGGGGGCAGAGTGCACACCTTC. Translating gives CASSSGGRVHTF.

This clonotype was counted only a few times. The CDR3 sequence is CASHSGRLANYGYTF. CDR3 DNA sequence: TGCGCCAGCCACTCAGGACGGTTAGCTAACTATGGCTACACCTTC. The rearrangement uses TRBV5-1 and TRBJ1-2; D gene unclear. The CDR3 has 15 residues. Germline loops: CDR1 SGHRS, CDR2 YFSETQ. The V end lost 7 bases, the J end lost 0 bases, and 16 bases lay between the germline ends.

The rearrangement joins TRBV6-5 to TRBJ1-2; D is uncertain. V dropped 5 bases and J dropped 8 bases, with 18 bases sitting between them. Germline loops: CDR1 MNHEY, CDR2 SVGAGI. This CDR3 comprises 14 residues. The CDR3 DNA reads TGTGCCAGCAGTCCCGAGACTGGCCGTTTGGGCTACACCTTC. It translates to CASSPETGRLGYTF.

This rearrangement joins TRBV5-1 to TRBJ2-4, with D unclear. The V gene's germline CDR1 is SGHRS and CDR2 YFSETQ. Deletions cut 5 bases from V and 0 bases from J, with 12 bases between. This CDR3 has 15 residues. CDR3 in DNA: TGCGCCAGCAGGGACCCTTCACTAGCCAAAAACATTCAGTACTTC. It encodes CASRDPSLAKNIQYF.

This chain connects TRBV12-3 or TRBV12-4 to TRBJ1-2; D is perhaps TRBD1 (6 bases). The V end lost 7 bases, the J end lost 1 base, and 16 bases lay between the germline ends. This CDR3 region has 15 residues. The CDR3 coding sequence is TGTGCCAGCATCCCCAGGGGTGGGGGTAACTATGGCTACACCTTC. Its protein is CASIPRGGGNYGYTF.

This CDR3 is CSARLPQGPQNIQYF. CDR3 DNA: TGCAGTGCTAGATTACCGCAGGGACCTCAAAACATTCAGTACTTC. The gene calls are TRBV20-1 and TRBJ2-4, with D perhaps TRBD1 or TRBD2 (5 bases each). With 2 bases removed from V and 5 bases from J, the gap between germline ends came to 16 bases. The germline CDR1 and CDR2 sequences are DFQATT and SNEGSKA (reference sequence). The CDR3 length is 15 residues.

A few counts support this clonotype. The J gene is TRBJ2-3, the V gene TRBV11-1; D unresolved. Germline CDR1 and CDR2: SGHAT and FQDESV (reference sequence). The CDR3 is made up of 13 amino acids. V was cut by 1 base and J by 9 bases, with 11 bases left in between. The CDR3 DNA sequence: TGTGCCAGCAGCTTAGATTTCAGTGGAACGCAGTATTTT. This encodes CASSLDFSGTQYF.

This chain connects TRBV7-2 to TRBJ1-5; no clear D gene. Germline V lookup: CDR1 SGHTA, CDR2 FQGNSA. V dropped 7 bases and J dropped 0 bases, with 7 bases sitting between them. This CDR3 has 13 amino acids. CDR3 amino acids: CASTYNSNQPQHF. DNA for the CDR3: TGTGCCAGCACCTATAATAGCAATCAGCCCCAGCATTTT.

The rearrangement joins TRBV4-3 to TRBJ2-3, with D uncertain. The CDR3 contains 16 residues. Per the germline V gene, CDR1 is LGHNA and CDR2 is YSLEER. V lost 0 bases, J lost 4 bases, and 14 bases lay in between. The CDR3 loop is CASSQELILGPDTQYF. CDR3 nucleotide sequence: TGCGCCAGCAGCCAAGAACTAATCCTAGGGCCAGATACGCAGTATTTT.

The chain is built from TRBV12-3 or TRBV12-4 and TRBJ2-2; either TRBD1 or TRBD2 may fit D (5 bases each). CDR3 length equals 14 residues. Trimming pared 5 bases from V and 9 bases from J, leaving 16 bases between. In nucleotides, the CDR3 is TGTGCCAGCAGTCTCAGGACGGGGACCAGGGAGCTGTTTTTT. It codes for CASSLRTGTRELFF.

The chain combines TRBV7-2 with TRBJ2-7; D is perhaps TRBD2 (6 bases). Per germline, CDR1 SGHTA and CDR2 FQGNSA. CDR3 length: 14 residues. Trimming took off 4 bases at V and 3 bases at J, with 13 bases between the two ends. CDR3 loop: CASSSSEGVYEQYF. CDR3 DNA: TGTGCCAGCAGCTCTAGCGAGGGAGTCTACGAGCAGTACTTC.

V and J are TRBV12-3 or TRBV12-4 and TRBJ2-1, with 7 positions matching TRBD1. Trimming cost V 5 bases and J 9 bases; bases outside gene matches: 7. The CDR3 length is 13 residues. The CDR3 loop reads CASSQTGPGEQFF. The CDR3, as DNA: TGTGCCAGCAGTCAGACAGGGCCGGGTGAGCAGTTCTTC.

Of note for this clonotype: One end of the junction does not line up with germline, which may come from a read error. The chain carries TRBV6-6 and TRBJ2-1; a weak D match, TRBD1 (5 bases). The CDR3 is 12 residues long. Looked up from germline, CDR1 is MNHNY and CDR2 is SVGAGI (reference sequence). The CDR3 protein is CTSRLDSDEQFF. The CDR3 DNA follows: TGTACCAGCAGATTAGACAGCGATGAGCAGTTCTTC.